Sequencing of this T cell receptor (beta chain) was carried out in a study of blood T cell repertoires in COVID-19. Overall study: Sources were T cells, B-cell-depleted T cells, or PBMCs; the material itself was cDNA or gDNA.

The CDR3 extends over 15 amino acids. Germline V gene data show CDR1 as LGHDT and CDR2 as YNNKEL (reference sequence). The ends were cut back, 2 bases at V and 5 bases at J, with 16 bases in the middle. Per the original methods: Reference gene primer amplification gave estimated nucleated cell counts. Clones were read by immunoSEQ multiplex PCR, and TCRdb kept only the in-frame ones, dropping some. The V and J calls and clone size are taken from that table; D and trimming were inferred from the DNA. The sample includes over 70,000 clones, over 70% seen only once; the top ten take approximately 9.3%. The origin of this receptor is an elderly woman with acute or convalescent COVID-19. Source material: peripheral blood. The rearrangement joins TRBV3-1 (or the pseudogene TRBV3-2) to TRBJ2-7, with D possibly matching TRBD2 (7 bases). The DNA of the CDR3 is TGTGCCAGCAGCCAAAAGGGGGGGACACTAAACGAGCAGTACTTC. This sequence encodes CASSQKGGTLNEQYF.